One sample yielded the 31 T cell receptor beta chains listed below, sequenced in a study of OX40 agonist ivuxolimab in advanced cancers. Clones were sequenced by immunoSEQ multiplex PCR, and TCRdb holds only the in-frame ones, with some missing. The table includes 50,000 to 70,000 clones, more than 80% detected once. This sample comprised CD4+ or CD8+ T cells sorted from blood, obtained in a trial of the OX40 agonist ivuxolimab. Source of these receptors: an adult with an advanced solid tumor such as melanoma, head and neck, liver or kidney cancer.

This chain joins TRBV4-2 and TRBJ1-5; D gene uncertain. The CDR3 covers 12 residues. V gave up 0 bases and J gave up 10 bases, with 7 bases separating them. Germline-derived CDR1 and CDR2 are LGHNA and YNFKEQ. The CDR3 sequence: CASSQEEGPQHF. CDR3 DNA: TGTGCCAGCAGCCAAGAGGAAGGTCCCCAGCATTTT.

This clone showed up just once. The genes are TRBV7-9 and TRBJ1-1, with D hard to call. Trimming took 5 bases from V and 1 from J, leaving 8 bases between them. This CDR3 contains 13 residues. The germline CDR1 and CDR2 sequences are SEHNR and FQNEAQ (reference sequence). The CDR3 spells CASSLSQNTEAFF. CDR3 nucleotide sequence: TGTGCCAGCAGCCTGAGCCAGAACACTGAAGCTTTCTTT.

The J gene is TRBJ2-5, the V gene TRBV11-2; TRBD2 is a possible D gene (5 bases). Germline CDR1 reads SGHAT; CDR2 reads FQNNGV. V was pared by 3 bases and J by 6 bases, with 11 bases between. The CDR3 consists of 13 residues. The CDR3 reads CASSFSGGQTQYF. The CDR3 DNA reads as TGTGCCAGCAGCTTTTCAGGCGGGCAGACCCAGTACTTC.

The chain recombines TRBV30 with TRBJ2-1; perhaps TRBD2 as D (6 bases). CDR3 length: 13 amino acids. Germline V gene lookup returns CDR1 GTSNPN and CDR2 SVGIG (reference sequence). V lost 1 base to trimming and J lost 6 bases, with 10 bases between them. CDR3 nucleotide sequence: TGTGCCTGGAGTGCGACTAGTTTCAATGAGCAGTTCTTC. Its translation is CAWSATSFNEQFF.

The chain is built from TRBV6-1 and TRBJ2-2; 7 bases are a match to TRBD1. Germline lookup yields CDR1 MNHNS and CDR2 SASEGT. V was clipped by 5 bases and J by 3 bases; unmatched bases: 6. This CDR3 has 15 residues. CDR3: CASSSRGRDTGELFF. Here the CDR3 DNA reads TGTGCCAGCAGTTCAAGGGGGCGGGACACCGGGGAGCTGTTTTTT.

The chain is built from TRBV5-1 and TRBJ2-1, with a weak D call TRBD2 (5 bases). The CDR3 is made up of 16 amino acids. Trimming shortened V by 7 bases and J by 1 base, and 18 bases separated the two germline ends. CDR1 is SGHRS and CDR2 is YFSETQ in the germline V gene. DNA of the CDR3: TGCGCCAGCGCCCTGGACCCCGCGGGTTCCTACAATGAGCAGTTCTTC. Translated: CASALDPAGSYNEQFF.

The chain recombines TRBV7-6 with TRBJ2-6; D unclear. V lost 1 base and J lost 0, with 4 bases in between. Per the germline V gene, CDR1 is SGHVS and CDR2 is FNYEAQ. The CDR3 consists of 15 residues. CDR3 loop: CASSLDSSGANVLTF. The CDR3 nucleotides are TGTGCCAGCAGCTTAGACTCCTCTGGGGCCAACGTCCTGACTTTC.

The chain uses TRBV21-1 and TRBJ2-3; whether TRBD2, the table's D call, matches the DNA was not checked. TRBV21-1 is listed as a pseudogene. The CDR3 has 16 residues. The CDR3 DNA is TGTGCCAGCAGCAAAGGAGGAATTCCTAGCACAGATACGCAGTATTTT. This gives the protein CASSKGGIPSTDTQYF.

The CDR3 is CASSEVRQATDTQYF. CDR3 nucleotides: TGTGCCAGCAGTGAAGTCCGACAGGCCACAGATACGCAGTATTTT. This chain connects TRBV2 to TRBJ2-3, with TRBD1 as a possible D gene (6 bases). CDR1 is SNHLY, CDR2 FYNNEI, per germline. The CDR3 runs to 15 residues. Trimming pared 1 base from V and 2 bases from J, leaving 10 bases between.

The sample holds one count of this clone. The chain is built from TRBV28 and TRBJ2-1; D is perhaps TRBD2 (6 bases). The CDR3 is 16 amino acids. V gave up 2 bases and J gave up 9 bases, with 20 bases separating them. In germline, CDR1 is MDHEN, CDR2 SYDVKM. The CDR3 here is CASSLVAVLPSGEQFF. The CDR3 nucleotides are TGTGCCAGCAGTTTAGTAGCGGTTTTGCCCTCGGGTGAGCAGTTCTTC.

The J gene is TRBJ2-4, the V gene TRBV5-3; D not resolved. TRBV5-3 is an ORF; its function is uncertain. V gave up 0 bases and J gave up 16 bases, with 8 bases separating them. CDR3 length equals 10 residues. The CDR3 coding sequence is TGTGCCAGAAGCTTGGGGGATATTTACTTC. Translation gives CARSLGDIYF.

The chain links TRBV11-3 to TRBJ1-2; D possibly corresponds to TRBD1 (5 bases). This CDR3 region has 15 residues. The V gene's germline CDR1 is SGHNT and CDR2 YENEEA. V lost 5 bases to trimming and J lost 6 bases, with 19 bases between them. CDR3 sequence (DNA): TGTGCCAGCAGCCCTATCATCGCAGGGAAGGATGGCTACACCTTC. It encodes CASSPIIAGKDGYTF.

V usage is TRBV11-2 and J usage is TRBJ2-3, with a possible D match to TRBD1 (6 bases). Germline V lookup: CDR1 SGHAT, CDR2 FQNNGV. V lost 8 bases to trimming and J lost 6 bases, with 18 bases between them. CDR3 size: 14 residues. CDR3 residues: CASAPRTDPDTQYF. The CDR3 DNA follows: TGTGCCAGCGCCCCGAGGACAGACCCCGATACGCAGTATTTT.

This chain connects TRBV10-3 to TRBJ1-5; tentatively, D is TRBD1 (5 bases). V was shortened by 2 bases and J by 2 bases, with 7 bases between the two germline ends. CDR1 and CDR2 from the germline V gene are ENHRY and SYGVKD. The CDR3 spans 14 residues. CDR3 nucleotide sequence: TGTGCCATCAGTGAGACGGGACGCAATCAGCCCCAGCATTTT. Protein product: CAISETGRNQPQHF.

CDR3 nucleotide sequence: TGCGCCAGCAGCCCCACTAGCGGGAGTCACAATGAGCAGTTCTTC. Translating gives CASSPTSGSHNEQFF. The rearrangement joins TRBV5-1 to TRBJ2-1; 11 bases fit TRBD2. The CDR3 sequence is 15 residues long. Trimming removed 4 bases from V and 5 bases from J; junction bases left unmatched: 5. The germline CDR1 and CDR2 sequences are SGHRS and YFSETQ.

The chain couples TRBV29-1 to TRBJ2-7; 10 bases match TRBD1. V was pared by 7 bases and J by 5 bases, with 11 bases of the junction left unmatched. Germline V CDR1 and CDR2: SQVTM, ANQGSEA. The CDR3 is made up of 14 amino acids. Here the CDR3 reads CSATRQGAHDEQYF. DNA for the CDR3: TGCAGCGCTACGAGACAGGGGGCTCACGACGAGCAGTACTTC.

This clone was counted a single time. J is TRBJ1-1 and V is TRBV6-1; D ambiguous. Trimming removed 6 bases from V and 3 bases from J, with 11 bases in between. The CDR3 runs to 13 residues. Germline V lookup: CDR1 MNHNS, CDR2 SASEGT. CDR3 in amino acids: CASRVMRDTEAFF. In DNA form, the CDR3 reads TGTGCCAGCAGAGTGATGAGGGACACTGAAGCTTTCTTT.

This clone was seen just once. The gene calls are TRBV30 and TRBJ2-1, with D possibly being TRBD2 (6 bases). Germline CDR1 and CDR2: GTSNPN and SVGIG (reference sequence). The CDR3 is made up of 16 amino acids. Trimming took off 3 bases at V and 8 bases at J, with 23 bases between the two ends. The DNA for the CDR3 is TGTGCCTGGAGCATTCCTGGGACTCGGAGATATCATGAGCAGTTCTTC. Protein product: CAWSIPGTRRYHEQFF. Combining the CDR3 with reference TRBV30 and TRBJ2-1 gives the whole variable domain SQTIHQWPATLVQPVGSPLSLECTVEGTSNPNLYWYRQAAGRGLQLLFYSVGIGQISSEVPQNLSASRPQDRQFILSSKKLLLSDSGFYLCAWSIPGTRRYHEQFFGPGTRLTVL.

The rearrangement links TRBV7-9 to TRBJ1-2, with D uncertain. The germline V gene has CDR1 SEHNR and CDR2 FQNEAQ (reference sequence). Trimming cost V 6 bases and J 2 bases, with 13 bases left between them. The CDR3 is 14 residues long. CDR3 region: CASSYPTPNYGYTF. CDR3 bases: TGTGCCAGCAGTTATCCGACACCGAACTATGGCTACACCTTC.

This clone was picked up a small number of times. In DNA, the CDR3 is TGTGCCGCCCGACTAGCGGGAGGCAATGAGCAGTTCTTC. Amino acids: CAARLAGGNEQFF. This rearrangement joins TRBV30 to TRBJ2-1; 13 bases agree with TRBD2. Germline assignment: CDR1 GTSNPN and CDR2 SVGIG (reference sequence). The CDR3 is 13 amino acids. The junction had 4 bases not matched to a gene; V was cut back by 8 bases and J by 6 bases.

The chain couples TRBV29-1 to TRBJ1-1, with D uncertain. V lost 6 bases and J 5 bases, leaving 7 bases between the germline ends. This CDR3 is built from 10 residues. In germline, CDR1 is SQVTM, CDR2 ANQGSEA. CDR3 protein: CSVVGTEAFF. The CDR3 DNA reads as TGCAGCGTCGTGGGTACTGAAGCTTTCTTT.

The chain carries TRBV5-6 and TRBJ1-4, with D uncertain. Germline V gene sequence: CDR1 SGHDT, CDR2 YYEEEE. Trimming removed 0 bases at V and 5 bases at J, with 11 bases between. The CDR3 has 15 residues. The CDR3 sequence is CASSLAMAGNEKLFF. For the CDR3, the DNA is TGTGCCAGCAGCTTGGCCATGGCAGGAAATGAAAAACTGTTTTTT.

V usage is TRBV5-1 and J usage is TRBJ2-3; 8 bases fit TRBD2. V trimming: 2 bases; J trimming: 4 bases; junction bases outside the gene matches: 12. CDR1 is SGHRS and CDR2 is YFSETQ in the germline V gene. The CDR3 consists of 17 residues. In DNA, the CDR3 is TGCGCCAGCAGCTTTCTCACGGGAGGGCCCCTCCCAGATACGCAGTATTTT. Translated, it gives CASSFLTGGPLPDTQYF.

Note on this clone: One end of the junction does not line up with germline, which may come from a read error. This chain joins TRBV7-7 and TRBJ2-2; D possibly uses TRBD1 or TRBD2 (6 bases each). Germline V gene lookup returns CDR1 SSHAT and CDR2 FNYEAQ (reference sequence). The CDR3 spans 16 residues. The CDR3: CASSLAGGGTTGELFF. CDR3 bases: TGTGCTAGCAGCTTAGCTGGAGGGGGGACCACCGGGGAGCTGTTTTTT.

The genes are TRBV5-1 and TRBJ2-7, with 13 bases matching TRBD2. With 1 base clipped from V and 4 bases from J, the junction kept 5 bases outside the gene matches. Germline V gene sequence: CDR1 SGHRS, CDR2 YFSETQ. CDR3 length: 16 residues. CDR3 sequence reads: CASSLHGTSGDYEQYF. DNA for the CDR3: TGCGCCAGCAGCTTGCACGGGACTAGCGGGGATTACGAGCAGTACTTC.

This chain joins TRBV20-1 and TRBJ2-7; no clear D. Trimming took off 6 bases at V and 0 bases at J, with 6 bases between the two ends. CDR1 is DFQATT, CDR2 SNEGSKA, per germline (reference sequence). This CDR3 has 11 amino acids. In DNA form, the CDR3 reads TGCAGTGCCAAAGACTCCTACGAGCAGTACTTC. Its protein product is CSAKDSYEQYF.

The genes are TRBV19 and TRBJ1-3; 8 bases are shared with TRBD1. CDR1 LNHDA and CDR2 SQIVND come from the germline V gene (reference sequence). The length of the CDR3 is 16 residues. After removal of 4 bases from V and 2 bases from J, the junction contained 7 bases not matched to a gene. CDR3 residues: CASSTERQGTGNTIYF. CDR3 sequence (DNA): TGTGCCAGTAGTACCGAGCGACAGGGGACTGGAAACACCATATATTTT.

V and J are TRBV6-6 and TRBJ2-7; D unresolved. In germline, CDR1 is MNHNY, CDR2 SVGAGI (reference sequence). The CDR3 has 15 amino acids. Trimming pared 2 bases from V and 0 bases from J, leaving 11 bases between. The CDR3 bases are TGTGCCAGCAGTTACCAGCTCCTGAGCTCCTACGAGCAGTACTTC. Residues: CASSYQLLSSYEQYF.

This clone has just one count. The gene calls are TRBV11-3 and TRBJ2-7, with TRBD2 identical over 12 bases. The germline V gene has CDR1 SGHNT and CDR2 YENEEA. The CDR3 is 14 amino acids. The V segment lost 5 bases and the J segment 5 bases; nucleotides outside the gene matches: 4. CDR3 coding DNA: TGTGCCAGCAGCCCAGGACTAGCGGGAAACGAGCAGTACTTC. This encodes CASSPGLAGNEQYF.

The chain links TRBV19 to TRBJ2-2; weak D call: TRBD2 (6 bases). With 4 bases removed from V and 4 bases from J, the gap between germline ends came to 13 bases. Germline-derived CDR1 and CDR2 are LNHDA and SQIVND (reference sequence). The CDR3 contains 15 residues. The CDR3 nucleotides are TGTGCCAGTAGTAGGACTACCTCGAGCACCGGGGAGCTGTTTTTT. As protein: CASSRTTSSTGELFF.

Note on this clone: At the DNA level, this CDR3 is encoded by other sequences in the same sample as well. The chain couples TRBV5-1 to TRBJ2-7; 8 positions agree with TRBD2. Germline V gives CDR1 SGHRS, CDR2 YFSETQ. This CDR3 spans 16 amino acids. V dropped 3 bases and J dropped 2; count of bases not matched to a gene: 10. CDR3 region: CASSSSRGGETYEQYF. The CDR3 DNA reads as TGCGCCAGCAGCTCAAGTCGGGGGGGAGAAACCTACGAGCAGTACTTC.